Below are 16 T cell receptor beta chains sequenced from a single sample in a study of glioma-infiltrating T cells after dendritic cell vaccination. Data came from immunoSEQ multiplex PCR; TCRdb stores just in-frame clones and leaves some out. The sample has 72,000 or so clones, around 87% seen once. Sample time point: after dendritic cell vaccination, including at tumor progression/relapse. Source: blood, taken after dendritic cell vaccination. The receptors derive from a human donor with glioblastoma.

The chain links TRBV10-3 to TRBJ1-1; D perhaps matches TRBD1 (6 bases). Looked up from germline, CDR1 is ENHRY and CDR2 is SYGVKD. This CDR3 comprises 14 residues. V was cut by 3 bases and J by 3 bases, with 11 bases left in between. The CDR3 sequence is CAISEGTFDTEAFF. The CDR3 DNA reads TGTGCCATCAGTGAAGGGACATTTGACACTGAAGCTTTCTTT.

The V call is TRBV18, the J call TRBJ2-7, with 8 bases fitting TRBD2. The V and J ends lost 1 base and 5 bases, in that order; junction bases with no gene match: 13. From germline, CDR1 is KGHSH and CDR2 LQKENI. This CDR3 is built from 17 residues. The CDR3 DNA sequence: TGTGCCAGCTCACCACGATCCTCCGCCGGGACTAGGCACGAGCAGTACTTC. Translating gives CASSPRSSAGTRHEQYF.

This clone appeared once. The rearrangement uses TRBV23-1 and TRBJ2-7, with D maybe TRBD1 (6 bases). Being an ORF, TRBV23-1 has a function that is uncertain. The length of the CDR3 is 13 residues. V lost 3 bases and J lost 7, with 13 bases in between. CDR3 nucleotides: TGCGCCAGCAGTCAGGGGGCCCTGCCGGAGCAGTACTTC. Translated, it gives CASSQGALPEQYF.

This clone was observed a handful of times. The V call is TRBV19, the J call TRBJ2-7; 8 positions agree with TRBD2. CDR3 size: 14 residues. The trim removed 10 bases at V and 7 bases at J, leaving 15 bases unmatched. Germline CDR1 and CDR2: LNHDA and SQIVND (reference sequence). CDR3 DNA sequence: TGTGCCATTCGGTTAAGAGCGGGAGTTGAAGAGCAGTACTTC. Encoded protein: CAIRLRAGVEEQYF.

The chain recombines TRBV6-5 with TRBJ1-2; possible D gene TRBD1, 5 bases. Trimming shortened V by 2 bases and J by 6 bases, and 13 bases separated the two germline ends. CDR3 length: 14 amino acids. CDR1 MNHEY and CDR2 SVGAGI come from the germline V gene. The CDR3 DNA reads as TGTGCCAGCAGTTACGCAGGGAGGTTTAATGGCTACACCTTC. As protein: CASSYAGRFNGYTF.

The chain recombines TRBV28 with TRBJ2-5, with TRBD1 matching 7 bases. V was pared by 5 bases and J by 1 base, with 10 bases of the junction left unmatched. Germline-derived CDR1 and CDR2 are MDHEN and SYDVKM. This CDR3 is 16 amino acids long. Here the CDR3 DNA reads TGTGCCAGCAGTCCCCGACAGGGAAAAGGCCAAGAGACCCAGTACTTC. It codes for CASSPRQGKGQETQYF.

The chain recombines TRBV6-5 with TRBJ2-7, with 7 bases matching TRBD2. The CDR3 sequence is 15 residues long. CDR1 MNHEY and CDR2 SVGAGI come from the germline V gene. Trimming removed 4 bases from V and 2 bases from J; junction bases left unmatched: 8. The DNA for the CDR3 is TGTGCCAGCAGTTTCGAAGCGGGACTTCCCTACGAGCAGTACTTC. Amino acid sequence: CASSFEAGLPYEQYF.

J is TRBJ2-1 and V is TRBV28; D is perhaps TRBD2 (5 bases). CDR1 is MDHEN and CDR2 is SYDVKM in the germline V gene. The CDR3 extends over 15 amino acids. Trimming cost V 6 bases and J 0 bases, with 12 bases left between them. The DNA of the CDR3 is TGTGCCAGCAGCCGGCTAGGGAGCTCCTACAATGAGCAGTTCTTC. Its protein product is CASSRLGSSYNEQFF.

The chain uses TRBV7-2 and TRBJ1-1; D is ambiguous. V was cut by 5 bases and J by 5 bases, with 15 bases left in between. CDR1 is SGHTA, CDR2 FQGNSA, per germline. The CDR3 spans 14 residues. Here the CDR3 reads CASSPPGRRTEAFF. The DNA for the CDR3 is TGTGCCAGCAGCCCCCCGGGTAGGCGGACTGAAGCTTTCTTT. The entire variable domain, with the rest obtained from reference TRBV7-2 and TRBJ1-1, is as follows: GAGVSQSPSNKVTEKGKDVELRCDPISGHTALYWYRQSLGQGLEFLIYFQGNSAPDKSGLPSDRFSAERTGGSVSTLTIQRTQQEDSAVYLCASSPPGRRTEAFFGQGTRLTVV.

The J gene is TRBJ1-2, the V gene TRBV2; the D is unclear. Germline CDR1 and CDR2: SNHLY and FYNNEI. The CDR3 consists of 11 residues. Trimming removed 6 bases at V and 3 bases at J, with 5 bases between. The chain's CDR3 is CASSADYGYTF. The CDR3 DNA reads TGTGCCAGCAGCGCGGACTATGGCTACACCTTC.

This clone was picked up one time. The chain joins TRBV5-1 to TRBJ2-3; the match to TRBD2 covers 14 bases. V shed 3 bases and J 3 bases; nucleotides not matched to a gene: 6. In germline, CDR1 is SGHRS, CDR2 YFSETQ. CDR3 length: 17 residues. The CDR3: CASSSWTSGRRTDTQYF. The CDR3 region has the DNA TGCGCCAGCAGCTCCTGGACTAGCGGGAGGAGGACAGATACGCAGTATTTT.

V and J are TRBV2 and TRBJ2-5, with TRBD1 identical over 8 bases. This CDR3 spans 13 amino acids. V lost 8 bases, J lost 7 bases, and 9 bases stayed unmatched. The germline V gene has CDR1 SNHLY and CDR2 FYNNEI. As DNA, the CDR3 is TGTGCCAGCCATCCAGGGGGCGCGGGGACCCAGTACTTC. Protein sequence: CASHPGGAGTQYF.

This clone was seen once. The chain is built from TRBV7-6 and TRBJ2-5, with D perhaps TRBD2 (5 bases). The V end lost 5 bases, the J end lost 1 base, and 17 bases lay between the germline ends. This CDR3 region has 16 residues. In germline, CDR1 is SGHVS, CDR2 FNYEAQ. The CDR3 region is CASSGRSSGIQETQYF. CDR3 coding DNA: TGTGCCAGCAGCGGTAGATCGAGCGGAATCCAAGAGACCCAGTACTTC.

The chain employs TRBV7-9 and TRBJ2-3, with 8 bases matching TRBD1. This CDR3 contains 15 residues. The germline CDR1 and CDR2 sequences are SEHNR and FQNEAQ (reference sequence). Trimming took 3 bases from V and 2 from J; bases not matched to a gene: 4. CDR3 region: CASSFSQGATDTQYF. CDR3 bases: TGTGCCAGCAGCTTCTCTCAGGGGGCCACAGATACGCAGTATTTT.

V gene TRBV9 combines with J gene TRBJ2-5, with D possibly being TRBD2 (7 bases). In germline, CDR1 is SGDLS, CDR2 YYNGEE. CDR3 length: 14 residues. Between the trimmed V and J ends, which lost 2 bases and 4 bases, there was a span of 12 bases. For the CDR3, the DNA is TGTGCCAGCAGCGTGGGTGCGGGGGCAGAGACCCAGTACTTC. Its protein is CASSVGAGAETQYF.

CDR3 DNA: TGTGCCAGCAGTCCCGGGACAGGCCAAGAGACCCAGTACTTC. It encodes CASSPGTGQETQYF. This sequence joins TRBV5-4 and TRBJ2-5; the match to TRBD1 covers 8 bases. The CDR3 is 14 residues long. V lost 5 bases to trimming and J lost 1 base; unmatched junction nucleotides: 4. CDR1 is SGHNT, CDR2 YYREEE, per germline (reference sequence).